This TCR beta chain derives from a study of metastatic and nonmetastatic thyroid tumors. About this clone itself: One end of the junction does not line up with germline, which may come from a read error.

No patient had received any treatment before thyroid surgery. TCRdb reanalyzed the PCR reads via MiXCR. The data contain over 10,000 clones, under 30% of them singletons. The CDR3 loop spans 12 amino acids. From germline, CDR1 is SGHKS and CDR2 YYEKEE (reference sequence). The origin of this receptor is a female donor with papillary thyroid cancer or a benign thyroid nodule (not recorded which). Some clones in this sample may be carry-over from other donors' samples. Specimen: tumor tissue. The gene calls are TRBV5-5 and TRBJ1-6, with D perhaps TRBD1 (5 bases). This chain's CDR3 is CASLTDNIESFF. The CDR3 DNA reads as TGTGCCAGCCTGACGGACAACATTGAATCTTTCTTT.